This T cell receptor beta chain was sequenced for a study of T cell changes during pregnancy in multiple sclerosis. This clone showed up just once. Clones were read by immunoSEQ multiplex PCR, and TCRdb kept only the in-frame ones, dropping some. The sample shows about 30,000 clones, under 95% of them seen only once. Germline assignment: CDR1 SGHTA and CDR2 FQGNSA. The CDR3 spans 14 residues. The specimen was peripheral blood, collected in the second trimester of pregnancy. This sequence originates from a female donor in good health, enrolled as a control in a pregnancy study. The chain uses TRBV7-2 and TRBJ2-5, with no clear D. The J call may be incorrect, as the DNA end agrees better with TRBJ2-7. The CDR3 protein is CASSLVASTYEQYF. The CDR3 bases are TGTGCCAGCAGCTTAGTAGCCAGCACCTACGAGCAGTACTTC.